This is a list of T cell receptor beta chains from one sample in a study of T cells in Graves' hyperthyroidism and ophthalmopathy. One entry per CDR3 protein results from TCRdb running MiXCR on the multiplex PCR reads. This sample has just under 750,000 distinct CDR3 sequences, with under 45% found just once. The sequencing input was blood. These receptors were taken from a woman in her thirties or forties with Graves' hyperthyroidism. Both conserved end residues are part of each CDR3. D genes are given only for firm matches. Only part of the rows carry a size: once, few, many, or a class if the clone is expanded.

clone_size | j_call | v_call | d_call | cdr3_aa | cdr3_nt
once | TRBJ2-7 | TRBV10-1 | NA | CASSEYSTGPSYEQYF | TGCGCCAGCAGTGAGTATTCGACAGGACCTTCTTACGAGCAGTACTTC
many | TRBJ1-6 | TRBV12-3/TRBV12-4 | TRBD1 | CASSSGQGHGSPLHF | TGTGCCAGCAGTTCGGGACAGGGGCACGGTTCACCCCTCCACTTT
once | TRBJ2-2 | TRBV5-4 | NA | CASSLSLTTGELFF | TGTGCCAGCAGCTTGTCCCTAACTACCGGGGAGCTGTTTTTT
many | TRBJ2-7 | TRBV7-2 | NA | CASSFKGVEQYF | TGTGCCAGCAGCTTTAAGGGGGTTGAGCAGTACTTC
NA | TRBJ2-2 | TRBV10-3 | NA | CASSIIKNTGELFF | TGTGCCAGCAGTATAATAAAGAACACCGGGGAGCTGTTTTTT
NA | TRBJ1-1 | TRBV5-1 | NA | CASSRRIGVGTEAFF | TGCGCCAGCAGCCGGAGGATAGGGGTCGGCACTGAAGCTTTCTTT
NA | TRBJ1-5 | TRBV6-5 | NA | CASSWTSPEQPQHF | TGTGCCAGCAGCTGGACCAGCCCCGAGCAGCCCCAGCATTTT
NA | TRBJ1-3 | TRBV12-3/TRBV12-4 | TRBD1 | CASSFDRAPNTIYF | TGTGCCAGCAGTTTCGACAGGGCTCCGAACACCATATATTTT
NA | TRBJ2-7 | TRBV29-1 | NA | CSVGVSLTWEQYF | TGCAGCGTTGGGGTGTCGCTGACTTGGGAGCAGTACTTC
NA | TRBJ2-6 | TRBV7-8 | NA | CASSARWANVLTF | TGTGCCAGCAGCGCGCGTTGGGCCAACGTCCTGACTTTC
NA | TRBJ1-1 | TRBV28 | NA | CASRLIYPPNTEAFF | TGTGCCAGCAGGCTCATTTACCCTCCAAACACTGAAGCTTTCTTT
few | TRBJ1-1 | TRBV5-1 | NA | CASTDAVTIGSGEAFF | TGCGCCAGCACCGACGCAGTTACCATCGGGAGTGGTGAAGCTTTCTTT
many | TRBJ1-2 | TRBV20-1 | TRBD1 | CSARDVRGLDGYTF | TGCAGTGCTAGAGATGTGAGGGGGCTGGATGGCTACACCTTC
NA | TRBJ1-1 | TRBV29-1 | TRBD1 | CSVEFGTGDGNTEAFF | TGCAGCGTTGAGTTTGGGACAGGGGACGGGAACACTGAAGCTTTCTTT
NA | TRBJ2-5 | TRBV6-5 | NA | CASSYLQTQETQYF | TGTGCCAGCAGTTACCTACAGACCCAAGAGACCCAGTACTTC
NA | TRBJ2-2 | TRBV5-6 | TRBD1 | CASSLYGDRSDTGELFF | TGTGCCAGCAGCTTGTATGGGGACAGGTCCGACACCGGGGAGCTGTTTTTT
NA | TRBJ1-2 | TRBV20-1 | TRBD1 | CSANQGAKDGYTF | TGCAGTGCTAATCAGGGGGCGAAGGATGGCTACACCTTC
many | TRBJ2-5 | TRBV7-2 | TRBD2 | CASSFGLANGETQYF | TGTGCCAGCAGCTTCGGACTAGCTAATGGAGAGACCCAGTACTTC
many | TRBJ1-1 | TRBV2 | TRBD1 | CATRGGSNTEAFF | TGTGCCACCAGGGGGGGTTCAAACACTGAAGCTTTCTTT
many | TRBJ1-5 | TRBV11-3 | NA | CASSQGMSQPQHF | TGTGCCAGCAGCCAGGGGATGAGTCAGCCCCAGCATTTT
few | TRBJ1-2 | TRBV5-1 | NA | CASTWAGNNYGYTF | TGCGCCAGCACCTGGGCGGGGAATAACTATGGCTACACCTTC
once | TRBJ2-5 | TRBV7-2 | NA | CASSLTASLQETQYF | TGTGCCAGCAGCTTGACCGCAAGCCTACAAGAGACCCAGTACTTC
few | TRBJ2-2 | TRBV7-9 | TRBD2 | CASSLRGGGPNTGELFF | TGTGCCAGCAGCCTGCGGGGCGGGGGTCCGAACACCGGGGAGCTGTTTTTT
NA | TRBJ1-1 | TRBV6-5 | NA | CASSETGALKAFF | TGTGCCAGCAGTGAGACAGGCGCCCTAAAAGCTTTCTTT
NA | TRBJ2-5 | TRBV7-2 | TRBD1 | CASSLRSTGETQYF | TGTGCCAGCAGCTTAAGGTCGACAGGGGAGACCCAGTACTTC
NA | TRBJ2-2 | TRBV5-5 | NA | CASRKKETTGELFF | TGTGCCAGCAGGAAAAAGGAAACAACCGGGGAGCTGTTTTTT
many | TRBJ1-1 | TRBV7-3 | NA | CASSPSRAPPNF | TGTGCCAGCAGCCCATCCAGGGCACCCCCGAATTTT
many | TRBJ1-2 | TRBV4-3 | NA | CASSQSTGRLNYGYTF | TGCGCCAGCAGCCAATCAACAGGGCGGCTTAACTATGGCTACACCTTC
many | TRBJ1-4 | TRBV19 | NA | CASNRGNEKLFF | TGTGCCAGTAATAGGGGGAATGAAAAACTGTTTTTT
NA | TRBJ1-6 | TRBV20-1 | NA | CSASTGKGPRSPLHF | TGCAGTGCTAGTACGGGGAAGGGGCCCCGTTCACCCCTCCACTTT
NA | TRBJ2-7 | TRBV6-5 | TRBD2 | CASSATSGSYEQYF | TGTGCCAGCAGTGCGACTAGCGGTTCCTACGAGCAGTACTTC
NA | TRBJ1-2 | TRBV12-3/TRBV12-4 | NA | CASSPFGVAGYTF | TGTGCCAGCAGTCCTTTTGGGGTGGCTGGCTACACCTTC
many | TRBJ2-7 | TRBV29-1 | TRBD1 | CSVVGQGFEQYF | TGCAGCGTTGTAGGACAGGGTTTTGAGCAGTACTTC
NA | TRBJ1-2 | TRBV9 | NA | CASSLREDGGYTF | TGTGCCAGCAGTTTACGAGAGGACGGTGGCTACACCTTC
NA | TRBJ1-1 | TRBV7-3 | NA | CASSPRLGLGTEAFF | TGTGCCAGCAGCCCAAGACTAGGGCTTGGGACTGAAGCTTTCTTT
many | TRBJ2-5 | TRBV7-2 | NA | CASSPGMETQYF | TGTGCCAGCAGCCCTGGAATGGAGACCCAGTACTTC
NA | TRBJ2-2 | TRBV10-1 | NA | CASSETPNTGELFF | TGCGCCAGCAGTGAGACACCGAACACCGGGGAGCTGTTTTTT
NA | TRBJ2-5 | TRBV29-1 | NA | CSVVEEQEAQYF | TGCAGCGTTGTAGAAGAACAAGAGGCCCAGTACTTC
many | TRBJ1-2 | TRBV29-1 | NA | CSVGPTDYGYTF | TGCAGCGTCGGACCTACGGACTATGGCTACACCTTC
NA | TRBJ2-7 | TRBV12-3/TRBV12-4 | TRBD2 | CASSPSHGRDHEQYF | TGTGCCAGCAGTCCGTCCCACGGGAGGGACCACGAGCAGTACTTC
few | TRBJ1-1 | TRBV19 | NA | CASRQDGVGTEAFF | TGTGCCAGTAGACAGGATGGAGTAGGGACTGAAGCTTTCTTT
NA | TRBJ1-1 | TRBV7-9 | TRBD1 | CASSAGVDRGEAFF | TGTGCCAGCAGCGCGGGGGTTGACAGGGGCGAAGCTTTCTTT
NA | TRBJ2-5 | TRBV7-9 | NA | CASRRGSIGKETQYF | TGTGCCAGCAGGAGAGGATCCATTGGCAAAGAGACCCAGTACTTC
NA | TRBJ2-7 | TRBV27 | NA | CASSKVQGREQYF | TGTGCCAGCAGTAAGGTCCAGGGGCGTGAGCAGTACTTC